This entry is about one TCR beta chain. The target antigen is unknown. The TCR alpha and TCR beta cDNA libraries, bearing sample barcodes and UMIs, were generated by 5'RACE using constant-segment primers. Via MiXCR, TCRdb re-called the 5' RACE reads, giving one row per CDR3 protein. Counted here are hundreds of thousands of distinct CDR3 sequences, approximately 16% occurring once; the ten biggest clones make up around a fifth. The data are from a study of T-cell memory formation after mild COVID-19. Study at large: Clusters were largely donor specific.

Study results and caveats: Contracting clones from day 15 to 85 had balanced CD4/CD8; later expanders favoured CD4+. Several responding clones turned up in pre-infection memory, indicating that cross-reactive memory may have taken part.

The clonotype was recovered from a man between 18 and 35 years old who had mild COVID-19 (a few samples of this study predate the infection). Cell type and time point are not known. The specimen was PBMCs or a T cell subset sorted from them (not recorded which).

In DNA form, the CDR3 reads TGTGCCAGCAGGGCAGTTGGCACCGGGGAGCTGTTTTTT. Protein sequence: CASRAVGTGELFF. The chain couples TRBV3-1 to TRBJ2-2; D gene ambiguous. The CDR3 extends over 13 amino acids. V was trimmed by 6 bases and J by 4 bases, leaving 9 bases between them. Germline CDR1 LGHDT, CDR2 YNNKEL (reference sequence).